These 13 T cell receptor beta chains were sequenced from one sample in a study of T cell repertoires in cytomegalovirus infection. TCRdb reprocessed the reads via MiXCR and lists one record per CDR3 protein. The table includes approximately 170,000 distinct CDR3 sequences, about 15% detected once. Sequencing was carried out using CD8+ T cells from PBMCs. Every receptor here comes from a human donor in good health (CMV status not recorded). Some clones in this sample may be carry-over from other donors' samples.

V and J are TRBV28 and TRBJ1-4, with a weak D call TRBD1 (5 bases). Germline lookup yields CDR1 MDHEN and CDR2 SYDVKM. The CDR3 sequence is 14 residues long. Trimming cost V 3 bases and J 4 bases, with 9 bases left between them. CDR3 protein: CASSFQGHNEKLFF. As DNA, the CDR3 is TGTGCCAGCAGTTTTCAGGGTCATAATGAAAAACTGTTTTTT.

The V and J genes are TRBV7-8 and TRBJ2-7; TRBD2 matches 10 bases. The CDR3 is 15 residues long. The ends lost 4 bases at V and 4 bases at J; junction bases unmatched: 7. From germline, CDR1 is SGHVS and CDR2 FQNEAQ. The CDR3 protein is CASSSLAGVLYEQYF. In DNA form, the CDR3 reads TGTGCCAGCAGCTCCCTAGCGGGAGTATTATACGAGCAGTACTTC. Filled out from reference TRBV7-8 and TRBJ2-7, the complete variable domain reads GAGVSQSPRYKVAKRGQDVALRCDPISGHVSLFWYQQALGQGPEFLTYFQNEAQLDKSGLPSDRFFAERPEGSVSTLKIQRTQQEDSAVYLCASSSLAGVLYEQYFGPGTRLTVT.

The rearrangement links TRBV28 to TRBJ2-3; D is unresolved. The V end was cut by 5 bases, the J end by 4 bases, with 22 bases between. From germline, CDR1 is MDHEN and CDR2 SYDVKM. The CDR3 is 17 amino acids. CDR3 in amino acids: CASSLARKLEWADTQYF. The CDR3 bases are TGTGCCAGCAGTCTCGCCCGAAAGTTGGAGTGGGCAGATACGCAGTATTTT.

In this sample, this clonotype turned up many times. V and J are TRBV3-1 and TRBJ2-2; TRBD2 agrees at 12 bases. The CDR3 spans 18 residues. The V and J ends lost 0 bases and 0 bases, in that order; junction bases with no gene match: 2. Germline V CDR1 and CDR2: LGHDT, YNNKEL (reference sequence). This CDR3 reads CASSQDWTSGTNTGELFF. The CDR3, as DNA: TGTGCCAGCAGCCAAGATTGGACTAGCGGGACGAACACCGGGGAGCTGTTTTTT.

CDR3 sequence (DNA): TGTGCCAGCGGGGAGCCCCAGCATTTT. This sequence encodes CASGEPQHF. J is TRBJ1-5 and V is TRBV7-2, with no clear D. V lost 8 bases and J 8 bases, leaving 4 bases between the germline ends. Germline CDR1 is SGHTA and CDR2 is FQGNSA. CDR3 size: 9 residues.

V and J are TRBV20-1 and TRBJ1-2; D uncertain. From germline, CDR1 is DFQATT and CDR2 SNEGSKA (reference sequence). The V gene lost 3 bases and the J gene lost 4 bases, with 12 bases spanning the gap. The CDR3 consists of 13 residues. CDR3 sequence (DNA): TGCAGTGCTAGTTGGGCAGAGGGCTATGGCTACACCTTC. Amino acid sequence: CSASWAEGYGYTF.

By share, this clonotype ranks as medium-sized. The chain links TRBV7-2 to TRBJ2-7, with TRBD1 as a possible D gene (6 bases). The CDR3 loop spans 12 amino acids. V lost 5 bases and J 5 bases, leaving 10 bases between the germline ends. Looked up from germline, CDR1 is SGHTA and CDR2 is FQGNSA. The CDR3 bases are TGTGCCAGCAGCACAGGGTTCGACGAGCAGTACTTC. It encodes CASSTGFDEQYF. Using reference TRBV7-2 and TRBJ2-7 for the parts outside the CDR3, the full variable domain is GAGVSQSPSNKVTEKGKDVELRCDPISGHTALYWYRQSLGQGLEFLIYFQGNSAPDKSGLPSDRFSAERTGGSVSTLTIQRTQQEDSAVYLCASSTGFDEQYFGPGTRLTVT.

This clonotype has a handful of counts. V is TRBV7-9 and J is TRBJ2-1, with D hard to call. Trimming took 8 bases from V and 0 from J, leaving 14 bases between them. The CDR3 contains 15 residues. CDR1 and CDR2 (germline): SEHNR, FQNEAQ (reference sequence). CDR3 region: CASRRGPSSYNEQFF. For the CDR3, the DNA is TGTGCCAGCCGGAGAGGCCCTAGCTCCTACAATGAGCAGTTCTTC.

This clonotype occurred a few times. The rearrangement uses TRBV28 and TRBJ2-7; D remains unclear. The CDR3 runs 14 residues. Trimming pared 3 bases from V and 2 bases from J, leaving 11 bases between. The germline gives CDR1 MDHEN, CDR2 SYDVKM. Written as DNA, the CDR3 is TGTGCCAGCAGTTTTGTCCTAGAGGCCTACGAGCAGTACTTC. Translation gives CASSFVLEAYEQYF.

This clonotype has just a few counts. The chain uses TRBV5-6 and TRBJ1-5; possible D gene TRBD1, 6 bases. This CDR3 is 13 amino acids long. CDR1 and CDR2 (germline): SGHDT, YYEEEE. The V end was cut by 4 bases, the J end by 6 bases, with 11 bases between. The CDR3 spells CASSGGGGQPQHF. As DNA, the CDR3 is TGTGCCAGCAGCGGGGGGGGCGGTCAGCCCCAGCATTTT.

The rearrangement uses TRBV28 and TRBJ2-1, with 13 bases identical to TRBD2. This CDR3 has 14 residues. The germline V gene encodes CDR1 MDHEN and CDR2 SYDVKM. Trimming took 7 bases from V and 8 from J; bases not matched to a gene: 5. The CDR3 loop is CASNIGLAGDEQFF. The CDR3 nucleotides read TGTGCCAGCAACATAGGACTAGCGGGAGATGAGCAGTTCTTC.

J is TRBJ2-1 and V is TRBV6-2 or TRBV6-3; D may be TRBD1 (5 bases). The length of the CDR3 is 15 residues. Between the trimmed V and J ends, which lost 4 bases and 4 bases, there was a span of 14 bases. Germline V gives CDR1 MNHEY, CDR2 SVGEGT. The CDR3 DNA is TGTGCCAGCAGTTTCGAGCAGGGCACATACAATGAGCAGTTCTTC. This encodes CASSFEQGTYNEQFF.

This clonotype was seen ten or more times. The chain uses TRBV28 and TRBJ2-1; 12 bases match TRBD2. This CDR3 spans 16 amino acids. V trimming: 6 bases; J trimming: 5 bases; junction bases outside the gene matches: 8. Germline CDR1 is MDHEN and CDR2 is SYDVKM. CDR3 nucleotides: TGTGCCAGCAGGAAACTAGCGGGAGGTAGGCACAATGAGCAGTTCTTC. It translates to CASRKLAGGRHNEQFF. Combining the CDR3 with reference TRBV28 and TRBJ2-1 gives the whole variable domain DVKVTQSSRYLVKRTGEKVFLECVQDMDHENMFWYRQDPGLGLRLIYFSYDVKMKEKGDIPEGYSVSREKKERFSLILESASTNQTSMYLCASRKLAGGRHNEQFFGPGTRLTVL.